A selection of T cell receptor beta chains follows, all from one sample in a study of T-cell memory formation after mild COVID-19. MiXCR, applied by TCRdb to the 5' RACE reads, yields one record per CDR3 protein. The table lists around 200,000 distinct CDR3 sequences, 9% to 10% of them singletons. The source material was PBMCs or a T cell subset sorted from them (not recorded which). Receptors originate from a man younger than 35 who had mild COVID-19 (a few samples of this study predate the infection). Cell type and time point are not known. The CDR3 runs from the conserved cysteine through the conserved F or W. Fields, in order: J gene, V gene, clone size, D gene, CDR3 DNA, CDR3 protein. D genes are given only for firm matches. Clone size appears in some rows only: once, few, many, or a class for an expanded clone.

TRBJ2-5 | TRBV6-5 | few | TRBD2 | TGTGCCAGCAGTTACTCGATAGGGAGTAGCGGGGCGAAAGAGACCCAGTACTTC | CASSYSIGSSGAKETQYF
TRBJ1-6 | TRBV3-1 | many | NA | TGTGCCAGCAGTCCACCAGCGGGGACGAATTCACCCCTCCACTTT | CASSPPAGTNSPLHF
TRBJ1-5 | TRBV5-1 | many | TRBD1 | TGCGCCAGCAGCTTGGAGCCAGGGGGTGATCAGCCCCAGCATTTT | CASSLEPGGDQPQHF
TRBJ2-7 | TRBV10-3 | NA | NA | TGTGCCATCAGTGCGGGTTACGAGCAGTACTTC | CAISAGYEQYF
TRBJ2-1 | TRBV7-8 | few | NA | TGTGCCAGCAGCTTAGGTCAGCGCTACAATGAGCAGTTCTTC | CASSLGQRYNEQFF
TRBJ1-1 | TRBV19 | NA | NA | TGTGCCAGTAGCGAAAGGGAGGCGGGGTCCACTGAAGCTTTCTTT | CASSEREAGSTEAFF
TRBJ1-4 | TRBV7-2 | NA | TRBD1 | TGTGCCAGCAGCCTCAATACAGGGGAAGGGGAAAAACTGTTTTTT | CASSLNTGEGEKLFF
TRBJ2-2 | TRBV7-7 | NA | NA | TGTGCCAGCAGCGTACAGGGTTTGGAGCTGTTTTTT | CASSVQGLELFF
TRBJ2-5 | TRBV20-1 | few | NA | TGCAGTGCGATCCCGGGGCAGGTGATAGAGACCCAGTACTTC | CSAIPGQVIETQYF
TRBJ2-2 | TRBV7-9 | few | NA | TGTGCCAGCAGCGAGATGAACACCGGGGAGCTGTTTTTT | CASSEMNTGELFF
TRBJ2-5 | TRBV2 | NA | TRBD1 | TGTGCCAGCGGGGACAGGCGGAGAGAGACCCAGTACTTC | CASGDRRRETQYF
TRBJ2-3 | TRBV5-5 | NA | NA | TGTGCCAGCAGATCAACTCCTTCCCCCTCGGGAGATACGCAGTATTTT | CASRSTPSPSGDTQYF
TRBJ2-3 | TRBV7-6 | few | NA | TGTGCCAGCAGCTTCAGCCTTGGGACCTACAGCACAGATACGCAGTATTTT | CASSFSLGTYSTDTQYF
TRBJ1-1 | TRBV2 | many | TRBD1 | TGTGCCAGCAGTGGACAGGGAGGGACTGAAGCTTTCTTT | CASSGQGGTEAFF
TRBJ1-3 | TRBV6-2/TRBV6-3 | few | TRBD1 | TGTGCCAGCAGGACGACAGGGGTTACTGGAAACACCATATATTTT | CASRTTGVTGNTIYF
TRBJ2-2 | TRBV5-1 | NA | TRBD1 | TGCGCCAGCAGCATACAGGGGTTCGGAACCGGGGAGCTGTTTTTT | CASSIQGFGTGELFF
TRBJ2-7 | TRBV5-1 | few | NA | TGCGCCAGCAGGCTTGGGGGCGTCTACGAGCAGTACTTC | CASRLGGVYEQYF
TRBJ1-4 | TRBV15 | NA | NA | TGTGCCACCAGCAGAGCGGGGGATGAAAAACTGTTTTTT | CATSRAGDEKLFF
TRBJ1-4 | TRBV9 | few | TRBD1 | TGTGCCAGCAGCGCCGCAGGGGGCCTTAATGAAAAACTGTTTTTT | CASSAAGGLNEKLFF
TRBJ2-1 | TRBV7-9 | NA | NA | TGTGCCAGCAGCTACGCCGGGGACCCCGAGCAGTTCTTC | CASSYAGDPEQFF
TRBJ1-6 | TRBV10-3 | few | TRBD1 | TGTGCCATCAGTCCCGGGACAGGGAACTCACCCCTCCACTTT | CAISPGTGNSPLHF
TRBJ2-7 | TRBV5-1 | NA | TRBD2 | TGCGCCAGCAGCATGGGACTAACCTACGAGCAGTACTTC | CASSMGLTYEQYF
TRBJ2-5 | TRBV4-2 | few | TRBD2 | TGTGCCAGCAGCCCGAGCGGGGGCCTAGAAGAGACCCAGTACTTC | CASSPSGGLEETQYF
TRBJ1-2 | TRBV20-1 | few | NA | TGCAGTGCTCGACCATCGGGGTTCTCCTATGGCTACACCTTC | CSARPSGFSYGYTF
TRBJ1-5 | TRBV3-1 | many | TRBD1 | TGTGCCAGCAGCCAGGCGACAGGGGTAGGGCAGCCCCAGCATTTT | CASSQATGVGQPQHF
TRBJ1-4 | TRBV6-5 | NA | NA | TGTGCCACCGGGGAGTGGACAGAAAGAGTGGAAAAACTGTTTTTT | CATGEWTERVEKLFF
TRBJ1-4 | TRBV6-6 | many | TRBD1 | TGTGCCAGCAGTCACCGGGACAGGGTCGTAAAACTGTTTTTT | CASSHRDRVVKLFF